This T cell receptor (beta chain) was recorded in a study of blood T cell repertoires in COVID-19. Turning to the study itself: Samples taken during acute and convalescent COVID-19 were collected in the United States, Italy and Spain.

Methods used by the authors: Estimation of nucleated cell counts relied on the amplification of reference gene primers. Only in-frame clones appear in the TCRdb table, and some are missing; sequencing was by immunoSEQ multiplex PCR. V and J calls plus clone size are reproduced from that table; the DNA served to infer D and trimming. The repertoire holds approximately 53,000 clones, with roughly four fifths as singletons. The V segment lost 6 bases and the J segment 6 bases; nucleotides outside the gene matches: 7. CDR3 length: 14 residues. Germline V CDR1 and CDR2: LNHDA, SQIVND (reference sequence).

This sequence was found in a woman aged 55 to 70 with acute or convalescent COVID-19. This chain joins TRBV19 and TRBJ1-2, with 10 bases fitting TRBD1. Sequencing was carried out using peripheral blood. The CDR3 DNA follows: TGTGCCAGTAGGGACTCGGGACAGGGGAATGGCTACACCTTC. Translated, it gives CASRDSGQGNGYTF.